A selection of T cell receptor beta chains follows, all from one sample in a study of human T cells and chemical hapten exposure. MiXCR, run by TCRdb on the RACE reads, gives a single entry per CDR3 protein. The data show about 89,000 distinct CDR3 sequences, 8% to 13% seen once. The sequencing here drew on whole blood, taken in connection with sensitization to the hapten diphenylcyclopropenone (DPC). These receptors all stem from a man aged 35-49 years with alopecia areata. Some clones in this sample may be carry-over from other donors' samples. The CDR3 runs from the conserved cysteine through the conserved F or W. A D gene is named only where the DNA matches it firmly. Clone size is given for some rows only: seen once, a few or many times, or a class if the clone is expanded.

TRBJ2-3,TRBD2,TRBV28,.,14,CASVAGGSIDTQYF,TGTGCCAGCGTAGCGGGAGGTTCGATAGATACGCAGTATTTT
TRBJ2-5,.,TRBV9,.,13,CASSVAQQETQYF,TGTGCCAGCAGCGTAGCCCAGCAAGAGACCCAGTACTTC
TRBJ2-1,.,TRBV24-1,.,12,CATSEDPWVQFF,TGTGCCACCAGTGAAGACCCATGGGTGCAGTTCTTC
TRBJ2-6,.,TRBV6-2/TRBV6-3,.,15,CASTSGGPGANVLTF,TGTGCCAGCACTTCTGGGGGACCTGGGGCCAACGTCCTGACTTTC
TRBJ2-5,.,TRBV12-3/TRBV12-4,.,18,CASSFWGRTPIMRETQYF,TGTGCCAGCAGTTTCTGGGGTCGGACACCGATAATGAGAGAGACCCAGTACTTC
TRBJ1-6,TRBD1,TRBV10-3,few,16,CAISESGQGTGSPLHF,TGTGCCATCAGTGAGTCCGGACAGGGAACAGGATCACCCCTCCACTTT
TRBJ1-2,.,TRBV20-1,.,11,CSRQEGYGYTF,TGCAGTCGACAGGAAGGGTATGGCTACACCTTC
TRBJ1-4,.,TRBV25-1,many,15,CASSAYSSLPEKLFF,TGTGCCAGCAGTGCTTACAGCTCCCTTCCAGAAAAACTGTTTTTT
TRBJ2-4,.,TRBV18,.,14,CASSTDRAKNIQYF,TGTGCCAGCTCAACAGACAGGGCCAAAAACATTCAGTACTTC
TRBJ2-3,.,TRBV20-1,.,16,CSALLALGRSTDTQYF,TGCAGTGCACTGCTAGCTTTGGGCCGTAGCACAGATACGCAGTATTTT
TRBJ1-4,.,TRBV30,.,13,CALGRGSGEKLFF,TGTGCCCTAGGGAGAGGGTCCGGCGAAAAACTGTTTTTT
TRBJ2-1,TRBD2,TRBV6-2/TRBV6-3,.,18,CASSYSAYRRERNNEQFF,TGTGCCAGCAGTTACTCCGCTTATCGGCGGGAGAGAAACAATGAGCAGTTCTTC
TRBJ2-2,.,TRBV6-5,few,16,CASQLHVVANTGELFF,TGTGCCAGCCAACTCCATGTTGTCGCGAACACCGGGGAGCTGTTTTTT
TRBJ2-7,.,TRBV28,.,15,CASSTPDSYSYEQYF,TGTGCCAGCAGTACACCGGACAGCTACTCCTACGAGCAGTACTTC
TRBJ1-3,.,TRBV6-5,many,16,CASSYSWQGTGNTIYF,TGTGCCAGCAGTTACTCGTGGCAGGGAACTGGAAACACCATATATTTT
TRBJ1-1,.,TRBV2,.,13,CASSATGPFGAFF,TGTGCCAGCAGTGCAACAGGCCCCTTCGGAGCTTTCTTT
TRBJ1-5,TRBD1,TRBV6-6,.,15,CASRQTGNTNQPQHF,TGTGCCAGCAGACAGACAGGGAATACCAATCAGCCCCAGCATTTT
TRBJ2-3,.,TRBV7-2,many,16,CASSSPRRSSTDTQYF,TGTGCCAGCAGCTCCCCCCGCAGGTCTAGCACAGATACGCAGTATTTT
TRBJ2-1,TRBD2,TRBV7-8,few,22,CASSLSRLWGLAGGGTYNEQFF,TGTGCCAGCAGCTTAAGTCGTTTGTGGGGACTAGCGGGAGGGGGAACCTACAATGAGCAGTTCTTC
TRBJ2-3,.,TRBV10-3,.,13,CAISEPRPDTQYF,TGTGCCATCAGTGAGCCGCGCCCGGATACGCAGTATTTT
TRBJ2-5,.,TRBV9,few,16,CASTLGAGLHQETQYF,TGTGCCAGCACCTTAGGAGCGGGCCTTCACCAAGAGACCCAGTACTTC
TRBJ2-3,TRBD2,TRBV4-2,few,16,CASSQELAGATDTQYF,TGTGCCAGCAGCCAAGAACTAGCGGGAGCCACAGATACGCAGTATTTT
TRBJ2-3,TRBD2,TRBV28,many,16,CASSLWASGTTDTQYF,TGTGCCAGCAGTTTATGGGCTAGCGGAACCACAGATACGCAGTATTTT
TRBJ2-5,TRBD2,TRBV13,.,15,CASSPIAGVRETQYF,TGTGCCAGCAGCCCCATAGCGGGAGTCCGCGAGACCCAGTACTTC
TRBJ1-4,.,TRBV29-1,many,14,CSVNPTGEPEKLFF,TGCAGCGTAAACCCGACAGGCGAGCCGGAAAAACTGTTTTTT
TRBJ2-5,TRBD2,TRBV7-2,few,16,CASRQTSGRGQETQYF,TGTGCCAGCAGACAAACTAGCGGGAGAGGGCAAGAGACCCAGTACTTC
TRBJ1-5,.,TRBV7-9,few,13,CASSLIADQPQHF,TGTGCCAGCAGCTTAATTGCGGATCAGCCCCAGCATTTT
TRBJ2-7,TRBD1,TRBV20-1,many,15,CSASIPGTGSIEQYF,TGCAGTGCTAGCATCCCCGGGACAGGGTCGATCGAGCAGTACTTC
TRBJ2-7,.,TRBV5-1,many,14,CASSALGTHYEQYF,TGCGCCAGCAGCGCCCTCGGGACACACTACGAGCAGTACTTC
TRBJ2-1,.,TRBV6-2/TRBV6-3,few,11,CASSQGGEQFF,TGTGCCAGCAGTCAAGGTGGGGAGCAGTTCTTC
TRBJ2-1,TRBD1,TRBV20-1,many,16,CSARLPGTGGVRVQFF,TGCAGTGCTAGATTACCCGGGACAGGGGGAGTACGGGTGCAGTTCTTC
TRBJ2-7,TRBD1,TRBV15,few,17,CATSRDILRTGGGEQYF,TGTGCCACCAGCAGAGACATTCTTAGGACAGGGGGCGGCGAGCAGTACTTC
TRBJ1-1,.,TRBV29-1,few,12,CSVESGNAEAFF,TGCAGCGTTGAATCGGGTAACGCTGAAGCTTTCTTT
TRBJ2-7,TRBD2,TRBV9,.,13,CAGGAGGDYEQYF,TGTGCCGGGGGAGCGGGAGGGGACTACGAGCAGTACTTC
TRBJ2-7,TRBD1,TRBV29-1,.,13,CSVQGQGLDEQYF,TGCAGCGTTCAGGGACAGGGGTTGGATGAGCAGTACTTC
TRBJ1-4,.,TRBV6-5,many,15,CASSYSGQGSEKLFF,TGTGCCAGCAGTTATTCTGGCCAGGGTTCTGAAAAACTGTTTTTT
TRBJ1-5,.,TRBV3-1,.,13,CASSQGRGGPQHF,TGTGCCAGCAGCCAAGGTAGAGGTGGACCCCAGCATTTT
TRBJ2-1,.,TRBV7-8,.,14,CASSLQWETGEQFF,TGTGCCAGCAGCTTACAGTGGGAGACGGGTGAGCAGTTCTTC
TRBJ2-7,.,TRBV6-6,many,11,CASSYGTEQYF,TGTGCCAGCAGTTACGGGACCGAGCAGTACTTC
TRBJ2-5,.,TRBV7-2,many,12,CASSSNQETQYF,TGTGCCAGCAGCTCGAACCAAGAGACCCAGTACTTC
TRBJ2-5,TRBD1,TRBV29-1,once,13,CSVIDRGRETQYF,TGCAGCGTAATCGACAGGGGGCGGGAGACCCAGTACTTC
TRBJ2-7,.,TRBV28,many,15,CASSPYPGASYEQYF,TGTGCCAGCAGTCCGTACCCGGGAGCGTCCTACGAGCAGTACTTC